Each of the 15 T cell receptor beta chains below was sequenced from the same sample in a study of cytomegalovirus exposure and HLA in healthy donors (dated by TCRdb to about 2017). Library construction relied on the immunoSEQ multiplex PCR assay. A mixture of 60 forward primers for TCR Vbeta segments and 13 reverse primers for TCR Jbeta segments was used in the multiplex PCR. In its TCRdb copy, this immuneACCESS table keeps in-frame sequences only and misses some clones. Where compared with another copy, unresolved V genes explain less than half of these, and the others have no known cause. The sample contains roughly 200,000 clones, around 79% of them found a single time. The ten largest clones add up to more than 0.55% of the sample. Sequences were obtained from PBMCs. These receptors all come from a woman aged 40 to 50 in good health and CMV-seronegative.

V usage is TRBV19 and J usage is TRBJ1-1; TRBD1 is a possible D gene (5 bases). The CDR3 sequence is 14 residues long. Germline V CDR1 and CDR2: LNHDA, SQIVND (reference sequence). Trimming pared 3 bases from V and 5 bases from J, leaving 13 bases between. The CDR3 DNA reads TGTGCCAGTAGTATTTCGGGCGGGGGGACTGAAGCTTTCTTT. Its protein product is CASSISGGGTEAFF.

V gene TRBV15 combines with J gene TRBJ1-4; 7 nucleotides align to TRBD1. Trimming took 2 bases from V and 5 from J; bases not matched to a gene: 5. This CDR3 contains 15 residues. Per the germline V gene, CDR1 is LNHNV and CDR2 is YYDKDF (reference sequence). The CDR3, as DNA: TGTGCCACCAGCAGACCGGACAGGAAAAATGAAAAACTGTTTTTT. Translating gives CATSRPDRKNEKLFF.

This chain uses TRBV7-6 with TRBJ1-2; D may be TRBD1 (5 bases). Germline V gene sequence: CDR1 SGHVS, CDR2 FNYEAQ. V lost 5 bases and J 8 bases, leaving 15 bases between the germline ends. The CDR3 covers 13 residues. The CDR3 loop is CASSPRDSSGYTF. DNA for the CDR3: TGTGCCAGCAGCCCCCGGGACTCCAGCGGCTACACCTTC.

CDR3 loop: CASSSTTGYQGYTF. CDR3 sequence (DNA): TGTGCCAGCAGCTCGACGACAGGGTACCAGGGCTACACCTTC. The rearrangement joins TRBV7-9 to TRBJ1-2; 7 positions match TRBD1. V was clipped by 4 bases and J by 8 bases; unmatched bases: 10. Germline CDR1 and CDR2: SEHNR and FQNEAQ (reference sequence). CDR3 length: 14 amino acids.

The chain recombines TRBV6-5 with TRBJ1-1; 9 nucleotides match TRBD1. This CDR3 has 12 amino acids. V was clipped by 6 bases and J by 9 bases; unmatched bases: 5. CDR1 is MNHEY and CDR2 is SVGAGI in the germline V gene. The CDR3 protein is CASRETGGKAFF. In DNA form, the CDR3 reads TGTGCCAGCAGAGAGACAGGGGGTAAAGCTTTCTTT.

J is TRBJ2-1 and V is TRBV10-2, with 9 bases lining up with TRBD1. With V trimmed by 6 bases and J by 1 base, 10 bases remained unmatched. The CDR3 sequence is 17 residues long. Germline values: CDR1 WSHSY, CDR2 SAAADI. CDR3 protein: CASRRLDRGGSYNEQFF. CDR3 in DNA: TGCGCCAGCAGAAGACTGGACAGGGGAGGTTCCTACAATGAGCAGTTCTTC.

This clone has only a few counts. This chain links TRBV6-1 with TRBJ1-5; a possible D gene is TRBD1 (6 bases). Germline-derived CDR1 and CDR2 are MNHNS and SASEGT. V was cut by 11 bases and J by 4 bases, with 9 bases left in between. The CDR3 spans 11 residues. CDR3 in DNA: TGTGCCGGGGGCCGGAATCAGCCCCAGCATTTT. It specifies CAGGRNQPQHF.

A single count supports this clone. The chain is built from TRBV2 and TRBJ1-1, with 7 positions matching TRBD1. Germline V gene lookup returns CDR1 SNHLY and CDR2 FYNNEI. The CDR3 has 16 amino acids. V lost 4 bases and J lost 3; bases outside the gene matches: 11. The CDR3 coding sequence is TGTGCCAGCAGTGTCCCCCATACAGGGGCGGACACTGAAGCTTTCTTT. Amino acids: CASSVPHTGADTEAFF.

This sequence joins TRBV5-4 and TRBJ2-1; 7 nucleotides line up with TRBD1. V was pared by 4 bases and J by 8 bases, with 3 bases of the junction left unmatched. The V gene's germline CDR1 is SGHNT and CDR2 YYREEE (reference sequence). This CDR3 spans 12 amino acids. This CDR3 is CASSSTGDEQFF. The CDR3 coding sequence is TGTGCCAGCAGCAGTACAGGGGATGAGCAGTTCTTC. The entire variable domain, with the rest obtained from reference TRBV5-4 and TRBJ2-1, is as follows: ETGVTQSPTHLIKTRGQQVTLRCSSQSGHNTVSWYQQALGQGPQFIFQYYREEENGRGNFPPRFSGLQFPNYSSELNVNALELDDSALYLCASSSTGDEQFFGPGTRLTVL.

The CDR3 region is CASSPKRAGIETQYF. CDR3 nucleotide sequence: TGTGCCAGCAGCCCTAAGCGGGCCGGAATAGAGACCCAGTACTTC. The rearrangement joins TRBV7-9 to TRBJ2-5; D is possibly TRBD2 (6 bases). From germline, CDR1 is SEHNR and CDR2 FQNEAQ (reference sequence). The CDR3 loop spans 15 amino acids. V lost 5 bases and J lost 4, with 17 bases in between.

The chain uses TRBV28 and TRBJ1-5; 7 positions match TRBD1. The germline V gene encodes CDR1 MDHEN and CDR2 SYDVKM. The CDR3 is 15 residues long. The trim removed 4 bases at V and 1 base at J, leaving 4 bases unmatched. CDR3: CASSSGGSSNQPQHF. The CDR3, as DNA: TGTGCCAGCAGTTCAGGGGGATCAAGCAATCAGCCCCAGCATTTT.

The V gene is TRBV11-3, the J gene TRBJ2-3; D possibly corresponds to TRBD2 (5 bases). The germline V and J ends were trimmed by 5 bases and 6 bases, with 9 bases remaining between them. CDR3 size: 12 residues. CDR1 and CDR2 from the germline V gene are SGHNT and YENEEA. The CDR3 sequence is CASSVLGDTQYF. The DNA of the CDR3 is TGTGCCAGCAGCGTACTAGGGGATACGCAGTATTTT.

The rearrangement joins TRBV7-9 to TRBJ2-1; 8 nucleotides line up with TRBD1. The CDR3 is 15 residues long. After removal of 8 bases from V and 5 bases from J, the junction contained 11 bases not matched to a gene. Germline loops: CDR1 SEHNR, CDR2 FQNEAQ (reference sequence). The CDR3 DNA reads as TGTGCCAGCGGTTTGGACAGGGTGGTAGACAATGAGCAGTTCTTC. This codes for CASGLDRVVDNEQFF. Looking up the rest from reference TRBV7-9 and TRBJ2-1 gives the full variable domain: DTGVSQNPRHKITKRGQNVTFRCDPISEHNRLYWYRQTLGQGPEFLTYFQNEAQLEKSRLLSDRFSAERPKGSFSTLEIQRTEQGDSAMYLCASGLDRVVDNEQFFGPGTRLTVL.

CDR3 coding DNA: TGTGCCAGTAGGCCCCAGGGACAGTCGAACTATGGCTACACCTTC. Amino acid sequence: CASRPQGQSNYGYTF. J is TRBJ1-2 and V is TRBV19, with 7 bases lining up with TRBD1. Germline loops: CDR1 LNHDA, CDR2 SQIVND (reference sequence). CDR3 size: 15 residues. V was clipped by 6 bases and J by 2 bases; unmatched bases: 9.

The CDR3 spells CASSYAGINTGELFF. The CDR3 nucleotides are TGTGCCAGCAGCTATGCGGGTATAAACACCGGGGAGCTGTTTTTT. The V gene is TRBV6-1, the J gene TRBJ2-2, with TRBD2 as a possible D gene (5 bases). The CDR3 consists of 15 residues. Per the germline V gene, CDR1 is MNHNS and CDR2 is SASEGT. Trimming left V 6 bases short and J 2 bases short, with 13 bases between.